Sequencing of this T cell receptor beta chain was carried out in a study of T cell repertoires in cytomegalovirus infection. About the study: Carrying CMV and the relevant HLA type showed in public TCR beta signatures.

This clonotype has only one observation. Antigen unknown. The V gene's germline CDR1 is SGHAT and CDR2 FQNNGV. The CDR3 has 14 amino acids. Deletions cut 5 bases from V and 2 bases from J, with 12 bases between. TCRdb analysed the reads with MiXCR anew, one entry per CDR3 protein. The data show approximately 260,000 distinct CDR3 sequences, about a sixth seen once. Study outcomes and limitations: In two of eight donors, the top clonotype was HLA-C-restricted CMV-specific. CMV carriers having the relevant HLA were flagged by cumulative public TCR beta family frequency.

The sequence was obtained from a human donor in good health (CMV status not recorded). Some clones in this sample may be carry-over from other donors' samples. The rearrangement links TRBV11-2 to TRBJ2-5, with D tentatively TRBD2 (5 bases). Sequencing was done on a sample of CD8+ T cells from PBMCs. CDR3 sequence (DNA): TGTGCCAGCAGCGATGACTACCAACAAGAGACCCAGTACTTC. Translated, it gives CASSDDYQQETQYF.